This T cell receptor beta chain came from a study of CXCR3-negative and CXCR3-positive naive CD8 T cells. Study outcomes and limitations: The study found more hydrophobic TRB CDR3s in CXCR3-positive naive cells than in CXCR3-negative naive cells.

Germline-derived CDR1 and CDR2 are MNHEY and SVGEGT. This CDR3 is built from 17 residues. The libraries of TRB cDNA were prepared using 5' RACE with UMI labels. For each CDR3 protein, TCRdb gives one entry from its re-call of the 5' RACE reads, without DNA. The ten top clones account for roughly 0.59%, within a sample of fewer than 90,000 distinct CDR3 sequences. Worth noting for this clonotype: Its specificity is not known.

The clonotype comes from a human donor in good health. Some clones in this sample may be carry-over from other donors' samples. The chain couples TRBV6-2 or TRBV6-3 to TRBJ1-1; TCRdb calls TRBD1, which cannot be checked without DNA. Sequencing used naive CXCR3+ CD8+ T cells from blood. Subset given: CD45RO-CCR7+CD27+CD95- naive CD8+ T cells expressing CXCR3 (TNR3+). The CDR3 loop reads CASCKPGGTGVFTEAFF.